Below are 10 T cell receptor beta chains sequenced from a single sample in a study of T cell repertoires in cytomegalovirus infection. Each CDR3 protein gets one entry after TCRdb re-called the reads with MiXCR. Found here are a few hundred thousand distinct CDR3 sequences, about 30% of them singletons; the top ten hold around 13%. The sample consisted of PBMCs. These receptors were collected from a human donor in good health (CMV status not recorded). Some clones in this sample may be carry-over from other donors' samples.

This clonotype occurred a few times. The chain carries TRBV5-6 and TRBJ2-7; 10 nucleotides match TRBD1. CDR3 length: 13 residues. CDR1 is SGHDT, CDR2 YYEEEE, per germline. The ends lost 4 bases at V and 7 bases at J; junction bases unmatched: 5. The chain's CDR3 is CASSTDRGQEQYV. For the CDR3, the DNA is TGTGCCAGCAGCACCGACAGGGGGCAAGAGCAGTACGTC.

This clonotype was recorded at least ten times. The J gene is TRBJ2-1, the V gene TRBV7-2; D tentatively reads TRBD1 or TRBD2 (6 bases each). The V gene's germline CDR1 is SGHTA and CDR2 FQGNSA. CDR3 length equals 16 residues. Trimming left V 1 base short and J 9 bases short, with 19 bases between. CDR3 region: CASSLVGGGTGTEQFF. The CDR3 DNA is TGTGCCAGCAGCTTAGTCGGGGGCGGGACCGGGACTGAGCAGTTCTTC.

In this sample, this clonotype turned up a few times. The rearrangement uses TRBV20-1 and TRBJ2-3, with D hard to call. Between the trimmed V and J ends, which lost 0 bases and 2 bases, there was a span of 6 bases. Germline V CDR1 and CDR2: DFQATT, SNEGSKA (reference sequence). This CDR3 is 13 amino acids long. The DNA for the CDR3 is TGCAGTGCTAGAGAACAGAACACAGATACGCAGTATTTT. It codes for CSAREQNTDTQYF.

The genes are TRBV20-1 and TRBJ2-1; D uncertain. Germline V lookup: CDR1 DFQATT, CDR2 SNEGSKA (reference sequence). The CDR3 is 14 residues long. V gave up 6 bases and J gave up 1 base, with 13 bases separating them. The CDR3 DNA reads TGCAGTGCGGTCGACCGCCGGTCCTACAATGAGCAGTTCTTC. Translating gives CSAVDRRSYNEQFF.

The gene calls are TRBV20-1 and TRBJ1-1, with TRBD1 matching over 7 bases. V shed 3 bases, J shed 4 bases, and the junction held 23 bases outside the gene matches. Per the germline V gene, CDR1 is DFQATT and CDR2 is SNEGSKA (reference sequence). The CDR3 is made up of 19 amino acids. The CDR3 nucleotides are TGCAGTGCTAGGGGGCTAAAATGGACAGGCCAAATATCGGGCACTGAAGCTTTCTTT. It specifies CSARGLKWTGQISGTEAFF.

This clonotype was recorded many times. The chain combines TRBV7-2 with TRBJ2-7; 10 nucleotides align to TRBD2. The germline V gene encodes CDR1 SGHTA and CDR2 FQGNSA. V was pared by 5 bases and J by 6 bases, with 10 bases of the junction left unmatched. The CDR3 contains 15 residues. The CDR3 sequence is CASSRTSGPAGEQYV. The CDR3 coding sequence is TGTGCCAGCAGCCGGACTAGCGGCCCCGCCGGCGAGCAGTACGTC.

The sample holds one count of this clonotype. The J gene is TRBJ1-1, the V gene TRBV20-1; D gene ambiguous. The germline V gene encodes CDR1 DFQATT and CDR2 SNEGSKA (reference sequence). V lost 6 bases and J lost 5, with 10 bases in between. The CDR3 sequence is 11 residues long. The CDR3 region has the DNA TGCAGTGCCAAGGTACTTACTGAAGCTTTCTTT. It encodes CSAKVLTEAFF.

This clonotype has a count of ten or more. V is TRBV11-2 and J is TRBJ2-5, with D perhaps TRBD1 (6 bases). The V end lost 0 bases, the J end lost 7 bases, and 21 bases lay between the germline ends. Germline CDR1 is SGHAT and CDR2 is FQNNGV. This CDR3 is 17 amino acids long. The CDR3 reads CASSLDSFSQGKGTQYF. The CDR3 DNA sequence: TGTGCCAGCAGCTTAGATTCGTTTTCCCAGGGGAAGGGGACCCAGTACTTC. Supplemented by reference TRBV11-2 and TRBJ2-5, the full variable domain reads EAGVAQSPRYKIIEKRQSVAFWCNPISGHATLYWYQQILGQGPKLLIQFQNNGVVDDSQLPKDRFSAERLKGVDSTLKIQPAKLEDSAVYLCASSLDSFSQGKGTQYFGPGTRLLVL.

This sequence joins TRBV7-2 and TRBJ2-2, with a weak D call TRBD1 (6 bases). Trimming cost V 4 bases and J 7 bases, with 16 bases left between them. The CDR3 has 15 residues. CDR1 and CDR2 (germline): SGHTA, FQGNSA. The CDR3 protein is CASSSPLGGHGELFF. DNA of the CDR3: TGTGCCAGCAGCTCCCCCTTAGGGGGTCACGGGGAGCTGTTTTTT. Filled out from reference TRBV7-2 and TRBJ2-2, the complete variable domain reads GAGVSQSPSNKVTEKGKDVELRCDPISGHTALYWYRQSLGQGLEFLIYFQGNSAPDKSGLPSDRFSAERTGGSVSTLTIQRTQQEDSAVYLCASSSPLGGHGELFFGEGSRLTVL.

In this sample, this clonotype turned up once. The CDR3 DNA reads as TGTGCCAGCAGTTCCCGTAATCATAGGGGCAGAAATGGCTACACCTTC. Protein product: CASSSRNHRGRNGYTF. V gene TRBV6-5 combines with J gene TRBJ1-2; weak D call: TRBD1 (5 bases). The V and J ends lost 4 bases and 6 bases respectively, with 21 bases between them. The CDR3 contains 16 residues. Looked up from germline, CDR1 is MNHEY and CDR2 is SVGAGI.